This T cell receptor beta chain emerged from a study of blood T cells in healthy people across ages. With a J-beta primer mix and a sample-barcoded 5' primer, a second PCR ran about 6 to 11 cycles. A single record per CDR3 protein comes from TCRdb applying MiXCR to the 5' RACE reads. Of 1.4 million or so distinct CDR3 sequences in the sample, under 55% were seen once. The receptor was derived from a woman aged 18-30 years in good health. The sample was blood.

In DNA form, the CDR3 reads TGTGCCAGCGAGAGAGCTAGCGGATACAATGAGCAGTTCTTC. Translated: CASERASGYNEQFF. The rearrangement joins TRBV6-2 or TRBV6-3 to TRBJ2-1; TRBD2 aligns across 7 bases. The CDR3 runs to 14 residues. V gave up 8 bases and J gave up 4 bases; unmatched junction bases: 8. Germline V gives CDR1 MNHEY, CDR2 SVGEGT.